The 9 T cell receptor beta chains listed next were all sequenced from one sample in a study of tumor-infiltrating lymphocytes in primary liver carcinoma. Unsorted whole blood yielded blood RNA, and germline DNA was extracted as well. The input was around 0.5 ug total RNA; TCR beta cDNA was made from it with a constant-region primer. Sequencing libraries for TCR beta derived from three nested multiplex PCR rounds that used slightly modified ARM-PCR. The two initial PCR rounds, around 10 cycles each, used TRBV1-TRBV30 forward and C-beta reverse primers. In TCRdb, the multiplex PCR reads were re-called with MiXCR into one record per CDR3 protein. Among approximately 310,000 distinct CDR3 sequences listed, roughly two thirds were seen once. The sequencing input was peripheral blood. The receptor set was obtained from a man between 40 and 49 years old with primary liver carcinoma and hepatitis B virus infection.

This clonotype was detected once. Relative to the germline gene, one junction end is altered; a read error may explain this. V is TRBV11-2 and J is TRBJ2-2; D remains ambiguous. The germline V gene encodes CDR1 SGHAT and CDR2 FQNNGV. This CDR3 has 15 residues. The CDR3 DNA sequence: TGTGTCAGCAGCTTAAAACGAGAAAACACCGGGGAGCTGTTTTTT. Protein sequence: CVSSLKRENTGELFF.

Comment on this clonotype: With a much larger clone just one base away, this may be a read error. This chain connects TRBV12-3 or TRBV12-4 to TRBJ2-7; D is undetermined. This CDR3 region has 14 residues. Deletions cut 0 bases from V and 5 bases from J, with 11 bases between. CDR3 bases: TGTGCCAGCAGTTTAGCATCAGAGCCCGACGAGCAGTACTTC. Its protein product is CASSLASEPDEQYF.

With respect to this clonotype: One end of the junction does not line up with germline, which may come from a read error. The chain combines TRBV6-1 with TRBJ1-6; 7 positions agree with TRBD1. The CDR3 length is 14 residues. Looked up from germline, CDR1 is MNHNS and CDR2 is SASEGT. CDR3 sequence reads: CTSSPGQLGSPLHF. In DNA, the CDR3 is TGTACCAGCTCCCCGGGACAGTTGGGCTCACCCCTCCACTTT.

This chain uses TRBV7-8 with TRBJ2-7; possibly TRBD1 for D (5 bases). V was pared by 5 bases and J by 4 bases, with 27 bases between. This CDR3 contains 18 residues. Germline CDR1 reads SGHVS; CDR2 reads FQNEAQ. The CDR3: CASSQRTLGAAGRYEQYF. The DNA for the CDR3 is TGTGCCAGCAGCCAAAGAACCTTAGGGGCGGCAGGTCGTTACGAGCAGTACTTC.

With regard to this clonotype: A much larger clone differs from this one at a single base, so this may be a read error. The gene calls are TRBV12-3 or TRBV12-4 and TRBJ2-7; D may be TRBD1 or TRBD2 (5 bases each). The CDR3 is 12 residues long. Deletions cut 8 bases from V and 6 bases from J, with 14 bases between. The CDR3 DNA is TGTGCCAGCGCCGGGACCTACGGCGAGCAGTACTTC. It translates to CASAGTYGEQYF.

In regard to this clonotype: Just one base apart from a much larger clone, this may be a read error. The CDR3 nucleotides read TGCGCCAGCAGCCAGGACATTGCGTTGGAGGGAGTGCCCTACGAGCAGTACTTC. Its translation: CASSQDIALEGVPYEQYF. The rearrangement uses TRBV4-3 and TRBJ2-7; D possibly corresponds to TRBD2 (6 bases). The germline V and J ends were trimmed by 3 bases and 2 bases, with 23 bases remaining between them. This CDR3 is 18 amino acids long. From germline, CDR1 is LGHNA and CDR2 YSLEER.

In regard to this clonotype: This sequence may be a read error, since a much larger clone differs from it by one base. The chain has TRBV29-1 and TRBJ2-5, with TRBD2 as a possible D gene (5 bases). Germline V CDR1 and CDR2: SQVTM, ANQGSEA. CDR3 length: 12 amino acids. CDR3 coding DNA: TGCAACACTGGGGAGAATTCTGGGACCCAGTACTTC. It codes for CNTGENSGTQYF.

On this clonotype itself: A much larger clonotype is one base distant, so this may be a read error. The chain recombines TRBV6-6 with TRBJ2-3; TRBD2 matches at 11 bases. V shed 10 bases, J shed 2 bases, and the junction held 11 bases outside the gene matches. Germline V lookup: CDR1 MNHNY, CDR2 SVGAGI (reference sequence). The CDR3 runs 16 residues. CDR3 amino acids: CANTDGSGRDTDTQYF. CDR3 coding DNA: TGTGCCAACACCGATGGTAGCGGGAGGGACACAGATACGCAGTATTTT.

As regards this clonotype: A single base separates this from a much larger clone, so it may be a read error. The chain joins TRBV5-4 to TRBJ2-3, with TRBD1 matching 11 bases. Looked up from germline, CDR1 is SGHNT and CDR2 is YYREEE (reference sequence). The CDR3 has 15 amino acids. The CDR3 DNA is TGTGCCAGCAACTTGGACAGGGGGCCCACAGATACGCAGTATTTT. It translates to CASNLDRGPTDTQYF.